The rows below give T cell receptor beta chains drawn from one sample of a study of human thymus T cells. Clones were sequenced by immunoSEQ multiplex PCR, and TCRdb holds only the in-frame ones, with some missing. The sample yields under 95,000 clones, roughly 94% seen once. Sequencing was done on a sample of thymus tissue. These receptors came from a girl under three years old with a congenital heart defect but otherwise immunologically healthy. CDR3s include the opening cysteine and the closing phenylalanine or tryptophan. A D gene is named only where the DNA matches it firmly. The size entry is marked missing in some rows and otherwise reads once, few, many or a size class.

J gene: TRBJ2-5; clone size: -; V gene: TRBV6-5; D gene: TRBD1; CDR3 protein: CASSYFLDREETQYF; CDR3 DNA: TGTGCCAGCAGTTACTTCCTCGACAGGGAGGAGACCCAGTACTTC
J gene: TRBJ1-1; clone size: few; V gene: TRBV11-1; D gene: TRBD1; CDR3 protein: CASSRKDRETEAFF; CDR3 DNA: TGTGCCAGCAGCCGAAAGGACAGGGAAACTGAAGCTTTCTTT
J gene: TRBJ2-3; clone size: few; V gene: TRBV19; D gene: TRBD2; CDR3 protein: CASRRTSGIRSTDTQYF; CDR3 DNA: TGTGCCAGTAGAAGGACTAGCGGGATTCGATCCACAGATACGCAGTATTTT
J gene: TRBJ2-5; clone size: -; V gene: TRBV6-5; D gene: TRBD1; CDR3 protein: CASSDRGLRETQYF; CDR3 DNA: TGTGCCAGTTCCGACAGGGGGCTGAGGGAGACCCAGTACTTC
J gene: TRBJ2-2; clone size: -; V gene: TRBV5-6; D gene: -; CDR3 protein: CASSLGQSWTGELFF; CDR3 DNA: TGTGCCAGCAGCTTGGGGCAGAGTTGGACCGGGGAGCTGTTTTTT
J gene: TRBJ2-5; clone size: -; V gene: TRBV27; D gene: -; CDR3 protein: CASSWRETQYF; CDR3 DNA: TGTGCCAGCAGTTGGCGTGAGACCCAGTACTTC
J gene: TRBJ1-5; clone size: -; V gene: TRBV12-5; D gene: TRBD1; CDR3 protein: CASAGQDEYSNQPQHF; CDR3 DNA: TGTGCTAGTGCCGGACAGGACGAATATAGCAATCAGCCCCAGCATTTT
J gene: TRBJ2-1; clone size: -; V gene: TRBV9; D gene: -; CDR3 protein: CASSVAVTPLARSSAEQFF; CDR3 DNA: TGTGCCAGCAGCGTAGCAGTAACCCCATTGGCTAGGAGTTCTGCTGAGCAGTTCTTC
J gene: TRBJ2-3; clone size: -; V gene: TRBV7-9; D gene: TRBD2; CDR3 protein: CASSLRGGATSTDTQYF; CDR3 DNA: TGTGCCAGCAGCCTGCGGGGGGGAGCCACTAGCACAGATACGCAGTATTTT
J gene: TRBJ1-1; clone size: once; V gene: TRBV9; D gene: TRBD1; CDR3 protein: CASSDLGQGEAFF; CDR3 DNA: TGTGCCAGCAGCGACTTGGGACAGGGGGAAGCTTTCTTT
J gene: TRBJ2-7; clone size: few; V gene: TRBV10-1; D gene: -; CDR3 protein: CASTKECGLEVYEQYF; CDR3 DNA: TGCGCCAGCACTAAAGAATGTGGCCTAGAAGTCTACGAGCAGTACTTC
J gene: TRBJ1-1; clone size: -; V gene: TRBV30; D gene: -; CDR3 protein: CAWSESGEGETEAFF; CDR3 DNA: TGTGCCTGGAGTGAATCGGGGGAAGGAGAAACTGAAGCTTTCTTT
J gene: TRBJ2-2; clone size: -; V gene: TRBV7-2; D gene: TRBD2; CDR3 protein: CASSLTLADHRGWELFF; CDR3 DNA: TGTGCCAGCAGCTTAACACTAGCGGACCACCGGGGGTGGGAGCTGTTTTTT
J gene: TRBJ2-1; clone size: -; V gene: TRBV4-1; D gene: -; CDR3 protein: CASSLRERPNDNEQFF; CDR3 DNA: TGCGCCAGCAGCCTTCGGGAGAGGCCTAACGACAATGAGCAGTTCTTC
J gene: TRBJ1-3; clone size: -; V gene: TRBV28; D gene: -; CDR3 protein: CASGQGRGHSGNTIYF; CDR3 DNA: TGTGCCAGCGGCCAGGGCAGGGGCCACTCTGGAAACACCATATATTTT
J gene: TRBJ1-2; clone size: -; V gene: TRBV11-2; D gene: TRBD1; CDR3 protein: CASSLGDREGGYTF; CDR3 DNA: TGTGCCAGCAGCTTAGGGGACAGGGAGGGTGGCTACACCTTC
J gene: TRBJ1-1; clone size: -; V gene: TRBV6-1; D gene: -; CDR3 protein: CASSGSHEAFF; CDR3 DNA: TGTGCCAGCAGTGGATCTCATGAAGCTTTCTTT
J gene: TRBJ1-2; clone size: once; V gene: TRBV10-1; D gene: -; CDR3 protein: CASSAGQSYGYTF; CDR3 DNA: TGCGCCAGCAGCGCTGGACAGAGCTATGGCTACACCTTC
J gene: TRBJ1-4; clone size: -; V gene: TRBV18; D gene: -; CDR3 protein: CASSITTGNHEKLFF; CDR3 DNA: TGTGCCAGCTCAATCACGACAGGCAACCATGAAAAACTGTTTTTT
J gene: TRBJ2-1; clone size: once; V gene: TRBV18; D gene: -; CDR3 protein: CASSPYKLAPNNEQFF; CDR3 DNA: TGTGCCAGCTCACCATATAAACTAGCTCCTAACAATGAGCAGTTCTTC
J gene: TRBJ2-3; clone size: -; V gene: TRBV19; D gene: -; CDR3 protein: CASSIVALPAGDTQYF; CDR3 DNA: TGTGCCAGTAGTATAGTCGCGCTACCTGCCGGGGATACGCAGTATTTT
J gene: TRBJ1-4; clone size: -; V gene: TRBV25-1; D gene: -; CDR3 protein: CASSGREREKLFF; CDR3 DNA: TGTGCCAGCAGTGGCAGGGAGCGTGAAAAACTGTTTTTT
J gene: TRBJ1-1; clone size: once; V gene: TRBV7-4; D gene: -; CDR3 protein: CASSSTALQGGSSEAFF; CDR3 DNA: TGTGCCAGCAGCTCTACCGCCCTACAGGGAGGGTCTTCTGAAGCTTTCTTT
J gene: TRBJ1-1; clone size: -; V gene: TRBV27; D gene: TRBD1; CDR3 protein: CASTTGTGGEDTEAFF; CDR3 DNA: TGTGCCAGCACCACGGGGACAGGGGGCGAAGACACTGAAGCTTTCTTT
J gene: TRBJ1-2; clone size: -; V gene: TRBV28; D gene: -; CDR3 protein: CASTPPDGGWGYTF; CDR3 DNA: TGTGCCAGCACCCCTCCGGATGGCGGGTGGGGCTACACCTTC
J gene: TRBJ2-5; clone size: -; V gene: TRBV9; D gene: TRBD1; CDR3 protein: CASSAQGGQGLNF; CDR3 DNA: TGTGCCAGCAGCGCCCAGGGTGGACAGGGATTGAACTTC
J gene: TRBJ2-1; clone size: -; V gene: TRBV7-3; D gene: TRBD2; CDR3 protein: CASSLRAGRAYNEQFF; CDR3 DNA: TGTGCCAGCAGCTTAAGGGCCGGGAGGGCCTACAATGAGCAGTTCTTC
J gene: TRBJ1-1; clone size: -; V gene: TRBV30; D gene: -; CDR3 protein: CAWSVLAGRGTEAFF; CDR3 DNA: TGTGCCTGGAGTGTATTAGCAGGCCGGGGCACTGAAGCTTTCTTT